This note documents a single T cell receptor beta chain sequence. Antigen specificity is unknown. The CDR3 runs to 14 residues. Germline V gene data show CDR1 as SQVTM and CDR2 as ANQGSEA. V was cut by 2 bases and J by 0 bases, with 10 bases left in between. This sample was included in a study of T cells in narcolepsy. Broader study findings: In some patient and control memory CD4+ samples, autoreactive clones were absent. Autoreactive HCRT-specific and TRIB2-specific clonotypes were marked in same-patient CSF-versus-blood CD4+ comparisons.

Profiled with immunoSEQ multiplex PCR; TCRdb holds only in-frame clones, not every one. The sample has about 36,000 clones, more than 65% seen once. Material: memory (CD45RA-) CD4+ T cells from blood. The origin of this receptor is a human donor in good health. V and J are TRBV29-1 and TRBJ1-1; no clear D gene. In DNA, the CDR3 is TGCAGCGTTGAACTAGGACTGTTGAACACTGAAGCTTTCTTT. Its translation: CSVELGLLNTEAFF.